The 5 T cell receptor beta chains below were found in one sample sequenced in a study of blood T cell repertoires in COVID-19. Sequenced by immunoSEQ multiplex PCR; TCRdb stores in-frame clones only, minus some. The top ten clones hold about 0.8% of a sample with around 260,000 clones, around 88% of them seen once. What was sequenced was peripheral blood. These receptors all stem from a man younger than 40 with acute or convalescent COVID-19.

This clone was counted once. The chain combines TRBV27 with TRBJ1-5; the D gene is possibly TRBD1 (6 bases). V lost 5 bases, J lost 6 bases, and 20 bases lay in between. Germline V gives CDR1 MNHEY, CDR2 SMNVEV (reference sequence). CDR3 length: 16 amino acids. In DNA, the CDR3 is TGTGCCAGCAGTAGGGCCCCTGGGGGCCTGACTCAGCCCCAGCATTTT. Its protein product is CASSRAPGGLTQPQHF.

The chain links TRBV11-2 to TRBJ1-5; 7 bases map to TRBD1. Germline-derived CDR1 and CDR2 are SGHAT and FQNNGV. This CDR3 is built from 15 residues. The V segment lost 5 bases and the J segment 4 bases; nucleotides outside the gene matches: 8. For the CDR3, the DNA is TGTGCCAGCAGCGCGCAGACAGGGATTAATCAGCCCCAGCATTTT. It codes for CASSAQTGINQPQHF.

Worth noting for this clone: Sequence at one end of the junction differs from germline and may be a read error. This CDR3 is CASTGAIAGANSYEQCF. CDR3 nucleotide sequence: TGTGCCAGCACCGGGGCCATCGCGGGAGCCAACTCCTACGAGCAGTGCTTC. The chain combines TRBV2 with TRBJ2-7; 7 bases line up with TRBD2. Germline-derived CDR1 and CDR2 are SNHLY and FYNNEI. The CDR3 totals 17 residues.

The chain recombines TRBV12-5 with TRBJ2-1; 8 bases agree with TRBD2. J lost 12 bases, V lost 5 bases, and 9 bases had no gene match. The germline V gene encodes CDR1 LGHNT and CDR2 FRNRAP. CDR3 size: 13 residues. The CDR3 reads CASGRQSGSGQFF. The CDR3 DNA is TGTGCTAGTGGTCGCCAGAGCGGGAGCGGGCAGTTCTTC.

The genes are TRBV24-1 and TRBJ1-1, with D possibly matching TRBD1 (6 bases). The CDR3 extends over 13 amino acids. V was pared by 6 bases and J by 3 bases, with 10 bases between. The germline CDR1 and CDR2 sequences are KGHDR and SFDVKD. CDR3 sequence (DNA): TGTGCCACCAGTCAGGGGAGGGACACTGAAGCTTTCTTT. Encoded protein: CATSQGRDTEAFF.